A selection of T cell receptor beta chains follows, all from one sample in a study of blood T cell repertoires in COVID-19. Profiled with immunoSEQ multiplex PCR; TCRdb holds only in-frame clones, not every one. The sample lists fewer than 14,000 clones, over 65% occurring once. The sequenced sample consisted of peripheral blood. The receptor set was obtained from a human donor in a cohort sampled during active COVID-19. Each CDR3 is given with its conserved first and last residue. D genes are given only for firm matches. Expanded clones get a size class; other rows say once, few or many, or leave the size out.

V	D	size	J	length	CDR3	DNA
TRBV7-9	TRBD2	-	TRBJ2-3	15	CASSPTGTSVDTQYF	TGTGCCAGCAGCCCAACCGGGACTAGCGTAGATACGCAGTATTTT
TRBV27	-	-	TRBJ2-7	13	CASSPRAAYEQYF	TGTGCCAGCAGCCCCCGCGCCGCCTACGAGCAGTACTTC
TRBV3-1/TRBV3-2	-	-	TRBJ2-7	14	CASSQLQGSNEQYF	TGTGCCAGCAGCCAGCTACAGGGTAGCAACGAGCAGTACTTC
TRBV6-6	TRBD2	-	TRBJ2-1	14	CASRSQRENNEQFF	TGTGCCAGCAGGTCCCAGCGGGAGAACAATGAGCAGTTCTTC
TRBV10-2	TRBD1	once	TRBJ1-2	12	CASGQATYGYTF	TGCGCCAGCGGACAGGCTACCTATGGCTACACCTTC
TRBV5-6	TRBD2	-	TRBJ2-3	17	CASSLELAGGGTDTQYF	TGTGCCAGCAGCTTGGAGTTAGCGGGAGGGGGCACAGATACGCAGTATTTT
TRBV3-1/TRBV3-2	-	-	TRBJ1-2	15	CASSLRTASDYGYTF	TGTGCCAGCAGCCTAAGGACAGCATCAGACTATGGCTACACCTTC
TRBV7-9	-	-	TRBJ1-2	12	CASRQTGGGYTF	TGTGCCAGCAGACAGACGGGGGGAGGCTACACCTTC
TRBV4-1	TRBD2	-	TRBJ2-7	16	CASSRSPLAGGYEQYF	TGCGCCAGCAGCCGATCCCCGCTAGCGGGAGGATACGAGCAGTACTTC
TRBV5-1	-	few	TRBJ1-1	13	CASSSDSFTEAFF	TGCGCCAGCAGCTCGGACAGCTTTACTGAAGCTTTCTTT
TRBV11-3	-	few	TRBJ2-2	14	CASSPGQLSGELFF	TGTGCCAGCAGCCCCGGACAGCTAAGCGGGGAGCTGTTTTTT
TRBV19	TRBD2	-	TRBJ2-5	13	CASRLAGGETQYF	TGTGCCAGTAGACTAGCGGGGGGGGAGACCCAGTACTTC
TRBV6-2/TRBV6-3	TRBD2	-	TRBJ2-1	17	CASSYSPPSGIYNEQFF	TGTGCCAGCAGTTACTCGCCTCCTAGCGGGATATACAATGAGCAGTTCTTC
TRBV5-5	-	-	TRBJ2-1	16	CASSLQAPIFDNEQFF	TGTGCCAGCAGCCTACAGGCTCCCATTTTCGACAATGAGCAGTTCTTC
TRBV29-1	-	-	TRBJ2-3	12	CSGGSLTDTQYF	TGCAGCGGGGGCAGCCTCACAGATACGCAGTATTTT
TRBV3-1/TRBV3-2	-	few	TRBJ2-7	15	CASSQAGWDTYEQYF	TGTGCCAGCAGCCAAGCAGGGTGGGATACCTACGAGCAGTACTTC
TRBV7-3	TRBD2	once	TRBJ2-1	16	CASSSPGERGGNEQFF	TGTGCCAGCAGCTCTCCGGGGGAACGCGGGGGTAATGAGCAGTTCTTC
TRBV3-1/TRBV3-2	-	few	TRBJ1-3	15	CASSQDFAPRDTIYF	TGTGCCAGCAGCCAAGATTTTGCACCACGAGACACCATATATTTT
TRBV30	-	-	TRBJ2-7	16	CAWSFIGGARLETQYF	TGTGCCTGGAGCTTCATAGGGGGGGCCAGACTGGAGACGCAGTACTTC
TRBV27	-	-	TRBJ2-5	14	CASSLQQGRQTQYF	TGTGCCAGCAGTTTACAACAGGGTAGGCAGACCCAGTACTTC
TRBV2	TRBD1	-	TRBJ1-2	14	CASRLDQGQGVYTF	TGTGCCAGCAGACTCGACCAGGGACAGGGGGTCTACACCTTC
TRBV30	-	large	TRBJ2-7	13	CAWSVDRDDEQYF	TGTGCCTGGAGTGTAGACCGGGATGACGAGCAGTACTTC
TRBV19	-	-	TRBJ1-5	14	CASRGRGRGQPQHF	TGTGCCAGTAGAGGCAGGGGAAGGGGTCAGCCCCAGCATTTT